A selection of T cell receptor beta chains follows, all from one sample in a study of control samples from healthy donors and cancer patients. Sequenced by immunoSEQ multiplex PCR; TCRdb stores in-frame clones only, minus some. The sample contains 50,000 to 65,000 clones, approximately 90% of which appear only once. The sequencing input was PBMCs. These receptors all stem from a man aged 25 to 40 with colorectal cancer. Each CDR3 is given without its conserved first and last residue.

j_call: TRBJ2-2
v_call: TRBV6-2/TRBV6-3
cdr3_aa: ASSYDSGDTGELF

j_call: TRBJ2-6
v_call: TRBV24-1
cdr3_aa: ATSDGRRSGANVLT

j_call: TRBJ2-1
v_call: TRBV14
cdr3_aa: ASRPTGVGYGYNEQF

j_call: TRBJ1-3
v_call: TRBV9
cdr3_aa: ASSVDGAGNTIY

j_call: TRBJ2-7
v_call: TRBV6-5
cdr3_aa: ASSYTYEQY

j_call: TRBJ1-2
v_call: TRBV6-5
cdr3_aa: ASSYLDRDGYT

j_call: TRBJ1-2
v_call: TRBV24-1
cdr3_aa: ATSDSLEPRTRNGYT

j_call: TRBJ2-1
v_call: TRBV5-1
cdr3_aa: ASSFLPAGLLNNEQF

j_call: TRBJ1-1
v_call: TRBV5-4
cdr3_aa: ASSPGTGSTEAF

j_call: TRBJ1-5
v_call: TRBV4-2
cdr3_aa: ASSQAKGSSNQPQH

j_call: TRBJ1-1
v_call: TRBV29-1
cdr3_aa: SVEGGRNTEAF

j_call: TRBJ1-1
v_call: TRBV10-2
cdr3_aa: ASSESSMVGDTEAF

j_call: TRBJ2-2
v_call: TRBV6-2/TRBV6-3
cdr3_aa: ASSWTRDAGELF